This TCR beta chain stems from a study of T cells after yellow fever vaccination. Points on this clonotype: The target antigen is unknown.

Researchers made TCR cDNA using 5'RACE template switching, and this step added a universal primer site and UMIs. TCRdb recomputed calls from the 5' RACE reads with MiXCR, one row per CDR3 protein. The table shows about 340,000 distinct CDR3 sequences, with about an eighth occurring only once. The ends lost 3 bases at V and 4 bases at J; junction bases unmatched: 9. The germline CDR1 and CDR2 sequences are SGHNT and YYREEE (reference sequence). The CDR3 is 18 amino acids. General study points: Post-booster repertoires again held most primary-vaccination clones (about 96% CD4, 80% to 90% CD8).

The sequencing here drew on CD4+ T cells sorted from PBMCs, taken 15 days after the yellow fever booster vaccination. The sequence was obtained from a man aged 18 to 30 who received the YFV17D yellow fever vaccine. This chain uses TRBV5-4 with TRBJ2-2; TRBD2 matches at 13 bases. The DNA of the CDR3 is TGTGCCAGCAGCTCGGGACTAGCGGGGACCCTTGGCACCGGGGAGCTGTTTTTT. It specifies CASSSGLAGTLGTGELFF.